This is a list of T cell receptor beta chains from one sample in a study of blood T cell repertoires in COVID-19. Sequencing used immunoSEQ multiplex PCR; TCRdb keeps in-frame clones, though not all of them. The table has about 120,000 clones, roughly 79% seen once. Source material: peripheral blood. The receptors shown here come from a human donor in a cohort sampled during active COVID-19. CDR3s include the opening cysteine and the closing phenylalanine or tryptophan.

j_call,v_call,cdr3_aa
TRBJ2-1,TRBV20-1,CSASASGGAYEQFF
TRBJ2-5,TRBV6-5,CASSHGSIQYF
TRBJ1-2,TRBV2,CASSDRENYGYTF
TRBJ1-3,TRBV18,CASSPTSEQSGNTIYF
TRBJ2-7,TRBV4-1,CASSRPLAGRNEQYF
TRBJ1-6,TRBV7-2,CASSYSGGSYNSPLHF
TRBJ2-7,TRBV5-1,CASSWSGTGAPYEQYF
TRBJ1-5,TRBV5-1,CASSFPLQGAWQPQHF
TRBJ2-5,TRBV11-3,CASSLSGGETQYF
TRBJ2-7,TRBV20-1,CSASPPYRGPLF
TRBJ2-1,TRBV11-3,CASSSGGRWDEQFF
TRBJ1-6,TRBV6-5,CASRGTGTDSPLHF
TRBJ2-7,TRBV27,CASSLSRREGAYEQYF
TRBJ2-4,TRBV28,CASRHRGEGAKNIQYF
TRBJ1-1,TRBV6-6,CASSLRDRVNTEAFF
TRBJ1-3,TRBV19,CASSNWGISSGNTIYF
TRBJ2-7,TRBV27,CASSDRGSSYEQYF
TRBJ2-2,TRBV7-9,CASSFPRVTNTGELFF
TRBJ1-5,TRBV7-2,CASGTGSYSNQPQHF
TRBJ2-1,TRBV4-3,CASSEGQGGGNEQFF
TRBJ1-1,TRBV19,CASSIGTPNTEAFF
TRBJ1-1,TRBV5-1,CASSLSGGTEAFF
TRBJ1-1,TRBV7-2,CASSSQQGANEAFF
TRBJ2-3,TRBV10-3,CAISEPGGRDTDTQYF
TRBJ2-7,TRBV6-5,CASSYSSYSYEQYF
TRBJ2-7,TRBV18,CASSPGSGRAYEQYF
TRBJ1-5,TRBV6-5,CASSNQQGAQPQHF
TRBJ2-7,TRBV29-1,CSVFTRGGEFRSYEQYF
TRBJ2-7,TRBV3-1/TRBV3-2,CASSQEGLAGSYEQYF
TRBJ1-3,TRBV2,CASRATGSTSGNTIYF
TRBJ1-1,TRBV4-1,CASSQDEFSGTVPTEAFF
TRBJ2-3,TRBV24-1,CATSGHRGGLTDTQYF
TRBJ2-7,TRBV3-1/TRBV3-2,CASSHQGARSDEQYF
TRBJ2-5,TRBV9,CASSVSFAETQYF
TRBJ2-5,TRBV29-1,CSGGEGLTQYF
TRBJ2-2,TRBV15,CATSPVTMIGELFF
TRBJ1-4,TRBV30,CAWSPRGVGMAEKLFF
TRBJ1-1,TRBV7-3,CASSSGTQNTEAFF
TRBJ2-5,TRBV7-7,CASSPIGTSGGETQYF